This entry lists 4 T cell receptor beta chains sequenced from one sample in a study of blood T cell repertoires in COVID-19. Using immunoSEQ multiplex PCR, the repertoire was profiled, and TCRdb retains in-frame clones only, with some absent. The sample carries tens of thousands of clones, around 90% recorded once. The specimen was peripheral blood. The source of these receptors is a man aged 50 to 59 with acute or convalescent COVID-19.

The chain links TRBV9 to TRBJ2-3; perhaps TRBD1 as D (6 bases). Between the trimmed V and J ends, which lost 3 bases and 4 bases, there was a span of 12 bases. The CDR3 covers 14 residues. Germline V gene lookup returns CDR1 SGDLS and CDR2 YYNGEE. CDR3 sequence: CASSAGGGPDTQYF. The CDR3 nucleotides are TGTGCCAGCAGCGCTGGGGGCGGTCCAGATACGCAGTATTTT. Based on the CDR3 plus reference TRBV9 and TRBJ2-3, the full variable domain is DSGVTQTPKHLITATGQRVTLRCSPRSGDLSVYWYQQSLDQGLQFLIQYYNGEERAKGNILERFSAQQFPDLHSELNLSSLELGDSALYFCASSAGGGPDTQYFGPGTRLTVL.

This rearrangement joins TRBV24-1 to TRBJ1-5; D unclear. Trimming shortened V by 2 bases and J by 6 bases, and 4 bases separated the two germline ends. Germline CDR1 and CDR2: KGHDR and SFDVKD. The CDR3 consists of 12 residues. The chain's CDR3 is CATSDSGQPQHF. CDR3 nucleotides: TGTGCCACCAGTGATTCAGGTCAGCCCCAGCATTTT.

This rearrangement joins TRBV24-1 to TRBJ2-1, with 9 bases that match TRBD2. This CDR3 contains 17 residues. J was trimmed by 2 bases and V by 4 bases; bases with no gene match: 8. Germline V CDR1 and CDR2: KGHDR, SFDVKD. CDR3 sequence: CATSDTLTSGTYNEQFF. CDR3 DNA: TGTGCCACCAGTGACACTTTGACTAGCGGAACCTACAATGAGCAGTTCTTC.

This CDR3 is CAISEVTSGTDTQYF. The CDR3, as DNA: TGTGCCATCAGTGAGGTCACTAGCGGCACAGATACGCAGTATTTT. This chain links TRBV10-3 with TRBJ2-3; 7 bases line up with TRBD2. The CDR3 is 15 amino acids. The germline CDR1 and CDR2 sequences are ENHRY and SYGVKD. V lost 2 bases to trimming and J lost 1 base; unmatched junction nucleotides: 3.